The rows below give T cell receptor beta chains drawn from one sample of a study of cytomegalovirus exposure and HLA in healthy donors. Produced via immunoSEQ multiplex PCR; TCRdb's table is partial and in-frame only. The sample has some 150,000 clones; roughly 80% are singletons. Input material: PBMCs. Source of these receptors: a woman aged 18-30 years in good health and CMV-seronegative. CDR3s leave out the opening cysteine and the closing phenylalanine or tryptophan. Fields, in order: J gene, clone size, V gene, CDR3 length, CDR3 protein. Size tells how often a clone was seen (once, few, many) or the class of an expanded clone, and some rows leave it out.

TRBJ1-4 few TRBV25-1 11 ASSVSEGEKLF
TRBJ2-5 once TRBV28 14 ASSFDGRAQRETQY
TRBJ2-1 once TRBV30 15 AWSVPGSGRSRHEQF
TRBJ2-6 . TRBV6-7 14 ASRGTGGSGANVLT
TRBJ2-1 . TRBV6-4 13 ASSDGGSSYNEQF
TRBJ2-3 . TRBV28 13 ASSQWTEASDTQY
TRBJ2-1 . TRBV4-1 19 ASSQAGPPGLAGGWVAEQF
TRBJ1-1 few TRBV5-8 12 ASSLPRGDTEAF
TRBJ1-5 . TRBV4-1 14 ASSQERGTGNQPQH
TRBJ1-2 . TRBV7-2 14 ASSLQAGQGNYGYT
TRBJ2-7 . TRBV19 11 ASSQTSGYEQY
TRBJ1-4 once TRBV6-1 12 ASAVTSTNEKLF
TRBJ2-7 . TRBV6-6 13 ASSYSLRGAWEQY
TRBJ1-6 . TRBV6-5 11 ASRGQGATPLH
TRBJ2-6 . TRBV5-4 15 ASSPSGSHSGANVLT
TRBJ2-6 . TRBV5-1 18 ASSFRGLAGVSAGANVLT
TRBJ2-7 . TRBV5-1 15 ASSLEASRQGTYEQY
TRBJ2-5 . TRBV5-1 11 ASSLAVQETQY
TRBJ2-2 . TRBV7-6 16 ASSAGAGQGARTGELF
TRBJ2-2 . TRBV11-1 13 ASSLPRGNTGELF
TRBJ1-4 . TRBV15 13 ATSRAPATNEKLF
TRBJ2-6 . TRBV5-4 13 ASSLRDSGANVLT